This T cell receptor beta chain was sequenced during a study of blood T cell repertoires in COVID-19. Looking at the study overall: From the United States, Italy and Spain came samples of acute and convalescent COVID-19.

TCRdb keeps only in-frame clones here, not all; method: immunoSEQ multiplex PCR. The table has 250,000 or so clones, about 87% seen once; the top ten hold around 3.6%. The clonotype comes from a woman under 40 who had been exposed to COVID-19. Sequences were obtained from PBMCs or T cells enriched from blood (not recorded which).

For the CDR3, the DNA is TGTGCCAGCAGCTTGTCATCGAGCTCCTACAATGAGCAGTTCTTC. Residues: CASSLSSSSYNEQFF. The V gene is TRBV5-4, the J gene TRBJ2-1; unclear D gene. The CDR3 spans 15 residues. CDR1 is SGHNT, CDR2 YYREEE, per germline (reference sequence). V was shortened by 1 base and J by 0 bases, with 8 bases between the two germline ends.